This section outlines one T cell receptor (beta chain) sequence together with its context. Its antigen is unidentified. TCRdb called the reads again in MiXCR, with one record for every CDR3 protein. The repertoire holds about 310,000 distinct CDR3 sequences, with 20% to 25% as singletons. The entry originates in a study of T cell repertoires in cytomegalovirus infection. Study-wide background: Used in the study were CMV epitopes, some recently identified and HLA-C-restricted, others well-studied and HLA-B-restricted. CMV infection and matching HLA type were both indicated by public TCR beta signatures.

Whole-study results and caveats: It was HLA-C-restricted CMV-specific TCR beta clonotypes that dominated the response ex vivo.

V was pared by 2 bases and J by 0 bases, with 26 bases between. The CDR3 has 20 amino acids. Sequencing was performed on cultured PBMCs, taken from culture after CMV antigen stimulation. The chain links TRBV12-3 or TRBV12-4 to TRBJ2-7; TRBD1 is a possible D gene (6 bases). This clonotype was sampled from a human donor in good health (CMV status not recorded). Some clones in this sample may be carry-over from other donors' samples. In nucleotides, the CDR3 is TGTGCCAGCAGTTTATATGGCCCTCGGGGTTTGGACAGAAGCTCCTACGAGCAGTACTTC. This codes for CASSLYGPRGLDRSSYEQYF.